These T cell receptor beta chains were read from a single sample in a study of T cell responses to AZD1222 COVID-19 vaccine. Libraries were prepared by immunoSEQ multiplex PCR; TCRdb keeps only in-frame clonotypes and omits some of them. The data show around 110,000 clones, with about 85% seen just once and approximately 4.8% held by the top ten. The source material was peripheral blood, sampled 28 days after the second AZD1222 dose. Every receptor here comes from an adult who received the AZD1222 COVID-19 vaccine. CDR3s include the opening cysteine and the closing phenylalanine or tryptophan. The D gene is left open where the match is weak. Not all rows give a size; the values are once, few, many and, for expanded clones, a class.

v_gene: TRBV28; d_gene: TRBD1; j_gene: TRBJ1-6; abundance: .; CDR3aa: CASSPRDRDNSPLHF; CDR3nt: TGTGCCAGCAGTCCCCGGGACAGGGATAATTCACCCCTCCACTTT
v_gene: TRBV4-1; d_gene: .; j_gene: TRBJ1-6; abundance: .; CDR3aa: CASSQTKTGTVNSPLHF; CDR3nt: TGCGCCAGCAGCCAAACCAAAACCGGGACGGTGAATTCACCCCTCCACTTT
v_gene: TRBV13; d_gene: TRBD1; j_gene: TRBJ2-3; abundance: .; CDR3aa: CASSLAAGGSTDTQYF; CDR3nt: TGTGCCAGCAGCTTAGCTGCAGGGGGAAGCACAGATACGCAGTATTTT
v_gene: TRBV5-3; d_gene: .; j_gene: TRBJ1-3; abundance: .; CDR3aa: CARSSGNTIYF; CDR3nt: TGTGCCAGAAGCTCCGGAAACACCATATATTTT
v_gene: TRBV30; d_gene: .; j_gene: TRBJ2-7; abundance: .; CDR3aa: CAWSVLHEQYF; CDR3nt: TGTGCCTGGAGTGTACTTCATGAGCAGTACTTC
v_gene: TRBV7-9; d_gene: .; j_gene: TRBJ1-5; abundance: .; CDR3aa: CASSRAGNQPQHF; CDR3nt: TGTGCCAGCAGCCGCGCGGGCAATCAGCCCCAGCATTTT
v_gene: TRBV2; d_gene: .; j_gene: TRBJ1-1; abundance: .; CDR3aa: CASRGRVNTEAFF; CDR3nt: TGTGCCAGCAGAGGCAGGGTGAACACTGAAGCTTTCTTT
v_gene: TRBV7-9; d_gene: .; j_gene: TRBJ1-2; abundance: .; CDR3aa: CASSLQGLDYGYTF; CDR3nt: TGTGCCAGCAGCTTACAGGGGCTAGACTATGGCTACACCTTC
v_gene: TRBV7-8; d_gene: TRBD1; j_gene: TRBJ2-7; abundance: once; CDR3aa: CASSFVGQGANEQYF; CDR3nt: TGTGCCAGCAGCTTTGTGGGACAGGGGGCCAACGAGCAGTACTTC
v_gene: TRBV2; d_gene: .; j_gene: TRBJ1-5; abundance: .; CDR3aa: CASSETGYSNQPQHF; CDR3nt: TGTGCCAGCAGTGAGACGGGCTATAGCAATCAGCCCCAGCATTTT
v_gene: TRBV7-3; d_gene: TRBD1; j_gene: TRBJ2-5; abundance: .; CDR3aa: CASSRGDRGSETQYF; CDR3nt: TGTGCCAGCAGCCGAGGGGACAGGGGGTCCGAGACCCAGTACTTC
v_gene: TRBV6-5; d_gene: .; j_gene: TRBJ1-2; abundance: .; CDR3aa: CASSYPIPPGGLGYTF; CDR3nt: TGTGCCAGCAGTTACCCGATACCGCCCGGGGGGCTAGGCTACACCTTC
v_gene: TRBV10-3; d_gene: TRBD2; j_gene: TRBJ2-1; abundance: .; CDR3aa: CSVGTSGPGNEQFF; CDR3nt: TGTTCTGTTGGGACTAGCGGACCCGGGAATGAGCAGTTCTTC
v_gene: TRBV11-3; d_gene: TRBD1; j_gene: TRBJ2-7; abundance: .; CDR3aa: CASSLDGTGPYEQYF; CDR3nt: TGTGCCAGCAGCTTAGATGGGACAGGGCCCTACGAGCAGTACTTC
v_gene: TRBV15; d_gene: .; j_gene: TRBJ2-7; abundance: .; CDR3aa: CATSRDPNLAYEQYF; CDR3nt: TGTGCCACCAGCAGAGATCCCAACCTAGCCTACGAGCAGTACTTC
v_gene: TRBV9; d_gene: .; j_gene: TRBJ2-5; abundance: .; CDR3aa: CASSVDPDRKETQYF; CDR3nt: TGTGCCAGCAGCGTTGACCCTGATCGGAAAGAGACCCAGTACTTC
v_gene: TRBV5-4; d_gene: TRBD2; j_gene: TRBJ2-1; abundance: .; CDR3aa: CASNRGGGTHEQFF; CDR3nt: TGTGCCAGCAATAGAGGCGGGGGAACGCATGAGCAGTTCTTC
v_gene: TRBV4-3; d_gene: .; j_gene: TRBJ2-5; abundance: .; CDR3aa: CASSQDVGETQYF; CDR3nt: TGCGCCAGCAGCCAAGATGTCGGGGAGACCCAGTACTTC
v_gene: TRBV2; d_gene: .; j_gene: TRBJ1-3; abundance: .; CDR3aa: CASSDFRRASGNTIYF; CDR3nt: TGTGCCAGCAGTGATTTTAGGAGGGCATCAGGAAACACCATATATTTT
v_gene: TRBV14; d_gene: .; j_gene: TRBJ2-5; abundance: .; CDR3aa: CASSQGGGVRQETQYF; CDR3nt: TGTGCCAGCAGCCAAGGCGGGGGCGTTCGGCAAGAGACCCAGTACTTC
v_gene: TRBV4-1; d_gene: .; j_gene: TRBJ1-1; abundance: few; CDR3aa: CASSQERHMNTEAFF; CDR3nt: TGCGCCAGCAGCCAAGAGCGCCATATGAACACTGAAGCTTTCTTT
v_gene: TRBV11-2; d_gene: TRBD2; j_gene: TRBJ2-1; abundance: .; CDR3aa: CASSSGLLAGGLNEQFF; CDR3nt: TGTGCCAGCAGCTCCGGCTTACTAGCGGGGGGGCTGAATGAGCAGTTCTTC
v_gene: TRBV28; d_gene: TRBD1; j_gene: TRBJ1-1; abundance: .; CDR3aa: CASSLKGTGNTEAFF; CDR3nt: TGTGCCAGCAGTTTAAAAGGGACAGGGAACACTGAAGCTTTCTTT
v_gene: TRBV15; d_gene: TRBD1; j_gene: TRBJ1-2; abundance: .; CDR3aa: CATSSRTGGYGYTF; CDR3nt: TGTGCCACCAGCTCACGGACAGGGGGATATGGCTACACCTTC
v_gene: TRBV6-5; d_gene: .; j_gene: TRBJ2-3; abundance: .; CDR3aa: CASSYDSTDTQYF; CDR3nt: TGTGCCAGCAGTTACGACAGCACAGATACGCAGTATTTT
v_gene: TRBV9; d_gene: TRBD1; j_gene: TRBJ1-2; abundance: .; CDR3aa: CASSVAGTGVNYGYTF; CDR3nt: TGTGCCAGCAGCGTAGCCGGGACAGGGGTTAACTATGGCTACACCTTC
v_gene: TRBV30; d_gene: .; j_gene: TRBJ1-2; abundance: few; CDR3aa: CAWSGMGPNYGYTF; CDR3nt: TGTGCCTGGAGTGGAATGGGGCCGAACTATGGCTACACCTTC
v_gene: TRBV5-6; d_gene: .; j_gene: TRBJ1-1; abundance: .; CDR3aa: CASSPGAWGNTEAFF; CDR3nt: TGTGCCAGCAGCCCCGGGGCATGGGGGAACACTGAAGCTTTCTTT
v_gene: TRBV24-1; d_gene: TRBD1; j_gene: TRBJ2-5; abundance: once; CDR3aa: CATSDLPGTGDWETQYF; CDR3nt: TGTGCCACCAGTGATCTCCCCGGGACAGGGGATTGGGAGACCCAGTACTTC
v_gene: TRBV9; d_gene: .; j_gene: TRBJ1-1; abundance: .; CDR3aa: CASSPQEGPTEAFF; CDR3nt: TGTGCCAGCAGCCCCCAGGAGGGTCCTACTGAAGCTTTCTTT
v_gene: TRBV30; d_gene: .; j_gene: TRBJ2-2; abundance: .; CDR3aa: CAWSVQGSGRVPNTGELFF; CDR3nt: TGTGCCTGGAGTGTACAGGGATCAGGGAGGGTCCCGAACACCGGGGAGCTGTTTTTT
v_gene: TRBV9; d_gene: .; j_gene: TRBJ1-3; abundance: .; CDR3aa: CASSVGGGGNTIYF; CDR3nt: TGTGCCAGCAGCGTAGGAGGCGGCGGAAACACCATATATTTT
v_gene: TRBV6-2/TRBV6-3; d_gene: TRBD1; j_gene: TRBJ1-1; abundance: once; CDR3aa: CASSPRRRQGPTEAFF; CDR3nt: TGTGCCAGCAGTCCCCGGAGGCGACAGGGGCCCACTGAAGCTTTCTTT
v_gene: TRBV12-3/TRBV12-4; d_gene: .; j_gene: TRBJ1-1; abundance: few; CDR3aa: CASGYTANTEAFF; CDR3nt: TGTGCCAGCGGTTATACAGCGAACACTGAAGCTTTCTTT
v_gene: TRBV6-5; d_gene: TRBD1; j_gene: TRBJ1-4; abundance: .; CDR3aa: CASRRGGRSEKLFF; CDR3nt: TGTGCCAGCAGGAGAGGGGGCCGGTCAGAAAAACTGTTTTTT
v_gene: TRBV9; d_gene: .; j_gene: TRBJ2-7; abundance: .; CDR3aa: CASSVGPESSYEQYF; CDR3nt: TGTGCCAGCAGCGTAGGCCCGGAAAGCTCCTACGAGCAGTACTTC
v_gene: TRBV9; d_gene: .; j_gene: TRBJ2-2; abundance: .; CDR3aa: CASSPGTLNTGELFF; CDR3nt: TGTGCCAGCAGCCCAGGGACTTTGAACACCGGGGAGCTGTTTTTT
v_gene: TRBV3-1/TRBV3-2; d_gene: TRBD1; j_gene: TRBJ1-6; abundance: .; CDR3aa: CASSQESRQGYNSPLHF; CDR3nt: TGTGCCAGCAGCCAAGAATCGAGACAGGGCTACAATTCACCCCTCCACTTT
v_gene: TRBV11-2; d_gene: .; j_gene: TRBJ1-1; abundance: .; CDR3aa: CASSLRTGSTEAFF; CDR3nt: TGTGCCAGCAGCTTACGTACAGGGTCAACTGAAGCTTTCTTT
v_gene: TRBV24-1; d_gene: TRBD1; j_gene: TRBJ2-7; abundance: .; CDR3aa: CATSAQGTGDYEQYF; CDR3nt: TGTGCCACCAGTGCCCAAGGGACAGGTGACTACGAGCAGTACTTC
v_gene: TRBV2; d_gene: .; j_gene: TRBJ1-2; abundance: .; CDR3aa: CASRERGAGEWYGYTF; CDR3nt: TGTGCCAGCAGGGAGCGGGGGGCAGGGGAATGGTATGGCTACACCTTC
v_gene: TRBV5-6; d_gene: .; j_gene: TRBJ2-7; abundance: .; CDR3aa: CASSQRNEQYF; CDR3nt: TGTGCCAGCAGCCAGCGGAACGAGCAGTACTTC